This T cell receptor beta chain was retrieved from a study of cytomegalovirus exposure and HLA in healthy donors (dated by TCRdb to 2015 to 2018). About the full investigation: An earlier analysis of some 620 of the donors reported about 260 Gb of sequence data and about 120 million unique TCR beta sequences obtained from 180 million or so T cells. An early release that covered about 600 HLA-typed donors contained approximately 300 gigabases of sequencing data and tens of millions of unique TCR sequences. Among the roughly 380 genotyped donors, under 90% belonged to the genetic ancestry cluster associated with self-reported Caucasian donors. The study was designed to test whether signatures of past pathogen exposure could be identified by cataloging public T cell receptors. The T cell repertoires of roughly 660 subjects were profiled by immunosequencing and related to cytomegalovirus serostatus. Besides the first cohort of about 730 subjects, a separate validation cohort made up of 90 to 150 different subjects was used. To predict cytomegalovirus infection status, the study combined high-throughput TCR immunosequencing, statistical association of individual TCRs with disease status, and machine learning. A later analysis re-analyzed previously published TCR beta repertoires from 600 to 850 donors and added high-resolution HLA genotyping to study TCR occurrence patterns. Rather than drawing on any new phenotypic data, the later analysis identified candidate immune exposures from TCR beta sequences and the way those sequences occurred across donors. An earlier analysis of roughly 580 of the donors used high-throughput TCR beta sequencing to judge whether each TCR beta V gene segment behaved as functional or pseudogenic. Donor age, sex, ethnicity and CMV serostatus were compiled together with the repertoire data. A later genetic analysis took genome-wide SNP genotypes for about 65% of the 666 donors and used that subset as a discovery cohort. All discovery cohort repertoires had been generated on a single sequencing platform. HLA typing included class I and class II loci at four-digit resolution. Typing coverage varied by locus: about 620-640 donors for A, B, C, DRB1 and DQB1; more than 500 for DQA1; 600 to 610 for DPA1; 450 to 480 for DPB1. Several DR-DQ haplotypes were handled as single units for association and clustering, since linkage in the cohort was strong. Across 398 genotyped donors of the cohort, an average of about 240,000 unique TCR beta nucleotide sequences per donor were sequenced, and 15% to 20% of those sequences were non-productive.

What the work shows at the level of the full study, not this receptor alone: Because HLA typing was unavailable for some donors at each locus, only the typed subset was used in association tests. Most TCR sequences were observed very rarely across donors, whereas some public TCRs were present in many individuals. Cytomegalovirus status was reported to be diagnosed by the classifier with high specificity and sensitivity in both the original and validation cohorts. Strong co-occurrence of HLA alleles, especially DR and DQ, made assigning TCR associations to individual alleles difficult. According to a later genetic analysis, donors in an Asian-associated ancestry cluster had fewer N-insertions in productive TCRs than the approximately 650-donor mean. According to a later analysis, TCR association rates differed among HLA loci, with DRB1 alleles showing the most associated TCRs and HLA-C alleles showing the fewest. A later analysis found that most CMV-associated TCR beta chains appeared HLA-restricted, with HLA associations seemingly driven largely by CMV exposure. Some IMGT-functional V segments, including TRBV6-2 and TRBV6-3, could not be distinguished by the 87-base-pair reads and were therefore excluded. The sequencing pipeline was judged likely to have produced a cluster of highly shared sequence variants as a technical artifact. Broadly in line with IMGT annotations, most TCR beta V segments showed up in productive rearrangements about 90% or about 30% of the time in an earlier analysis of approximately 640 of the donors. Immune exposure information for the cohort was limited to CMV serostatus. Specific HLA alleles were associated with roughly 17,000 TCR beta sequences at a false discovery rate of 0.05 in a later analysis. According to the authors, the approach could potentially be generalized to other disease states and immunological phenotypes. Linkage disequilibrium might explain the correlated functional status among segregating V segments, but an unknown experimental factor could not be ruled out. A later analysis reported that several top co-occurrence clusters appeared linked to parvovirus B19, influenza, CMV and Epstein-Barr virus. Sequencing depth was assumed to be roughly uniform across donors in the presence/absence analyses, though that assumption may not hold. In vitro tests confirmed that a few of the cytomegalovirus-associated TCR beta chains recognize cytomegalovirus antigens. In a later analysis, HLA-associated TCR beta chains showed more clonal expansion and lower generation probabilities than non-associated chains that were equally common. A later genetic analysis associated a missense DCLRE1C variant with V-gene and J-gene trimming of TCR beta chains, and an independent cohort replicated the association. The cohort was sequenced for TCR beta chains only, and without alpha or paired-chain data the features that could be detected were limited. The earlier analysis of some 540 of the donors excluded some 16 rarely observed V segments, including chromosome 9 orphons, because counts were too low. A further reported finding was that TCR beta sequences accurately predicted the HLA-A and HLA-B alleles for most subjects in the first cohort. In the study, about 150 TCR beta chains were listed as associated with cytomegalovirus.

Measured from the cysteine to the phenylalanine, the CDR3 is 16 residues long. Only the CDR3 portion is preserved as DNA: 48 bases, with reading frame beginning at the first base. The cohort comprised under 700 healthy bone marrow donors. At the time of sampling, every cohort member was nominally healthy, though immune exposures that went unrecorded were likely present. The donor tested CMV seronegative, placing the donor among the approximately 400 seronegative members of the cohort. A peripheral blood sample was provided by each donor, and peripheral blood mononuclear cells were used for TCR beta sequencing. Genomic DNA extraction from the blood cell samples was performed with the Qiagen DNeasy Blood Extraction Kit. As for this clone: There is no known antigen for this receptor. It has no much larger one-base neighbor in the sample; base qualities were not kept.

The method behind the library was the immunoSEQ multiplex PCR assay. A mixture of 60 forward primers for TCR Vbeta segments and 13 reverse primers for TCR Jbeta segments was used in the multiplex PCR. A multiplex PCR assay on genomic DNA amplified the CDR3 region of rearranged TCR beta genes. Amplified TCR beta libraries were sequenced as 87-base-pair reads on the Illumina HiSeq System. Turning to the authors' computational methods: A later analysis tallied around 80 million unique TCR beta chains across the 700 or so repertoires, and approximately 12 million of those chains were shared by two or more donors. To remove PCR and sequencing errors, raw reads were error-corrected and collapsed into unique sequences using a nearest-neighbor algorithm that merged closely related sequences. V, D and J gene segments were assigned by aligning CDR3 sequences to IMGT reference sequences. For a sequence to be retained, at least a six-nucleotide match to both a V gene segment and a J gene segment was required. A rearrangement was called productive if the CDR3 had no stop codons and remained in frame with V and J, and every other rearrangement was called non-productive. Following IMGT convention, CDR3 was defined as the stretch from the second conserved V-encoded cysteine to the conserved J-encoded phenylalanine. The earlier analysis of about 530 of the donors excluded any sequence lacking an unambiguous match to a single V gene segment. An earlier analysis of about 590 of the donors classified V segments as functional when productive rearrangements were above 56.7% and as segregating when the standard deviation between donors was above 5%. A statistical classification framework was built to diagnose cytomegalovirus status from the catalog of TCR beta chain sequences. A later analysis assigned V and J genes by comparing TCR nucleotide sequences with IMGT/GENE-DB human TR gene sequences. The TCRdist pipeline was used in a later analysis to assign CDR3 sequences and most-parsimonious VDJ recombination scenarios. In a later analysis, each TCR beta chain was defined by its CDR3 amino acid sequence together with its V-gene family, and reads without a unique V-gene family were excluded. In a later analysis, fewer than 600 highly shared, low-generation-probability nucleotide sequences were removed to address suspected cross-contamination and a sequencing artifact. In a later analysis, a clonal expansion index was calculated for each public chain from normalized within-repertoire ranks of inferred template counts. Generation probabilities in a later analysis came from a VDJ recombination model fitted to out-of-frame rearrangements, and those results were checked against IGoR. A later analysis scored TCR-TCR, TCR-HLA and TCR-CMV co-occurrence with hypergeometric tests, applying a repertoire-size bias correction to TCR pairs. A later analysis estimated false discovery rates by permuting HLA or CMV assignments 20 times. In a later analysis, co-occurring TCRs were grouped using DBSCAN, and TCRdist sequence similarity was added for clustering within HLA-allele-positive subsets. Repertoires with fewer than 30,000 or more than 120,000 public chains were left out of co-occurrence clustering, as were about 5 repertoires with anomalous nucleotide sharing. TCRdb mirrors the immuneACCESS table, restricted to in-frame sequences. Some clones are absent from its copies; in checked studies, under half trace to an unresolved V gene, and the reason for the others is unknown. The D gene and trimming were derived from the DNA, and the V and J assignments and clone size from that table. The sample contains about 200,000 clones, 87% of them found a single time. Over 1% of the sample lies in the top ten.

This clonotype originated in a man in his thirties or forties in good health and CMV-seronegative. The chain couples TRBV21-1 to TRBJ1-6; TRBD1 is the table's D call, not checked against the DNA. TRBV21-1 is reported as a pseudogene. Sequences were obtained from PBMCs. The CDR3 amino acid sequence is: CASTSGQGILRAPLHF. The DNA sequence is as follows: TGTGCCAGCACCTCAGGACAGGGGATCCTACGGGCACCCCTCCACTTT.